This T cell receptor (beta chain) comes out of a study of CD8+ T cells in alopecia areata. This clone has a single count. Its cognate antigen is unknown. Treatment: oral pan-JAK inhibitor, 5-10 mg twice daily. Reverse transcription of extracted RNA yielded cDNA, which provided the sequencing template. Here immunoSEQ multiplex PCR was the method, and the copy in TCRdb shows in-frame clones only, minus some. The sample has more than 90,000 clones, 50% to 60% seen once. Overall study findings and caveats: During tofacitinib treatment, many expanded lesional clones remained in scalp and blood.

Trimming took off 5 bases at V and 4 bases at J, with 14 bases between the two ends. CDR3 length: 14 residues. Germline V CDR1 and CDR2: SGHTA, FQGTGA. The rearrangement uses TRBV7-3 and TRBJ1-1; D is uncertain. Source: CD8+ T cells sorted from blood, taken at roughly week 58, from a patient treated with tofacitinib. The receptor comes from a human donor with alopecia areata. The chain's CDR3 is CASSPGQGATEAFF. The CDR3 DNA sequence: TGTGCCAGCAGCCCTGGGCAAGGTGCCACTGAAGCTTTCTTT. Full variable domain (rest looked up from reference TRBV7-3 and TRBJ1-1): GAGVSQTPSNKVTEKGKYVELRCDPISGHTALYWYRQSLGQGPEFLIYFQGTGAADDSGLPNDRFFAVRPEGSVSTLKIQRTERGDSAVYLCASSPGQGATEAFFGQGTRLTVV.